These 28 T cell receptor beta chains were all obtained from the same sample, sequenced in a study of CD8 T cells in Susac syndrome. Roughly 0.45 to 1 ug RNA was reverse transcribed with random hexamers. MiXCR, applied by TCRdb to the immunoSEQ multiplex PCR reads, yields one record per CDR3 protein. The table records about 100,000 distinct CDR3 sequences, about 95% of them present only once. The sequenced sample was CD8+ T cells from PBMCs. The receptors come from a human donor with Susac syndrome.

V and J are TRBV18 and TRBJ2-3; D may be TRBD2 (6 bases). CDR3 length: 17 amino acids. Looked up from germline, CDR1 is KGHSH and CDR2 is LQKENI. Between the trimmed V and J ends, which lost 1 base and 2 bases, there was a span of 16 bases. The CDR3 DNA follows: TGTGCCAGCTCACCACGGCTAGCGAGTTCCCCCACAGATACGCAGTATTTT. It specifies CASSPRLASSPTDTQYF.

V usage is TRBV29-1 and J usage is TRBJ2-7; TRBD1 matches at 10 bases. The germline V gene encodes CDR1 SQVTM and CDR2 ANQGSEA. This CDR3 has 14 amino acids. J lost 3 bases, V lost 4 bases, and 6 bases had no gene match. This CDR3 is CSVVGTGVNYEQYF. The CDR3 coding sequence is TGCAGCGTTGTAGGGACAGGGGTCAACTACGAGCAGTACTTC.

The rearrangement links TRBV29-1 to TRBJ2-5, with 11 bases fitting TRBD1. V dropped 5 bases and J dropped 5; count of bases not matched to a gene: 10. The CDR3 has 15 amino acids. The germline V gene has CDR1 SQVTM and CDR2 ANQGSEA. Here the CDR3 reads CSVSPRDRGTETQYF. For the CDR3, the DNA is TGCAGCGTTAGCCCTCGGGACAGGGGGACGGAGACCCAGTACTTC.

J is TRBJ2-5 and V is TRBV7-9, with 12 bases aligning to TRBD2. Germline V gives CDR1 SEHNR, CDR2 FQNEAQ (reference sequence). This CDR3 contains 16 residues. Trimming took 5 bases from V and 3 from J; bases not matched to a gene: 7. The CDR3: CASSPEGLAGKETQYF. The CDR3 bases are TGTGCCAGCAGCCCAGAAGGACTAGCGGGAAAAGAGACCCAGTACTTC.

V usage is TRBV28 and J usage is TRBJ2-1; TRBD1 agrees at 8 bases. This CDR3 region has 14 residues. V lost 7 bases to trimming and J lost 8 bases; unmatched junction nucleotides: 10. Per the germline V gene, CDR1 is MDHEN and CDR2 is SYDVKM. CDR3: CASTDRDRHHEQFF. The CDR3 nucleotides read TGTGCCAGCACCGACCGGGACAGGCATCATGAGCAGTTCTTC.

The chain recombines TRBV5-1 with TRBJ2-7, with no clear D. Germline V gene data show CDR1 as SGHRS and CDR2 as YFSETQ. The CDR3 runs 14 residues. The V gene lost 1 base and the J gene lost 5 bases, with 13 bases spanning the gap. CDR3 residues: CASSLRSLPDEQYF. Here the CDR3 DNA reads TGCGCCAGCAGCTTGAGGTCCCTCCCGGACGAGCAGTACTTC.

The J gene is TRBJ2-7, the V gene TRBV20-1, with D possibly TRBD2 on 5 matching bases. V lost 1 base and J lost 1, with 17 bases in between. CDR1 is DFQATT, CDR2 SNEGSKA, per germline (reference sequence). This CDR3 spans 16 amino acids. The CDR3 DNA is TGCAGTGCTAGAGGGCCCCCGGGATCGTCGTCCTACGAGCAGTACTTC. This encodes CSARGPPGSSSYEQYF.

The CDR3 is CASSGGLNTGELFF. CDR3 sequence (DNA): TGTGCCAGCAGCGGCGGACTGAACACCGGGGAGCTGTTTTTT. This chain uses TRBV5-6 with TRBJ2-2; D is possibly TRBD2 (5 bases). CDR1 and CDR2 from the germline V gene are SGHDT and YYEEEE. This CDR3 has 14 residues. The V gene lost 4 bases and the J gene lost 1 base, with 8 bases spanning the gap.

The rearrangement links TRBV29-1 to TRBJ2-5, with 10 bases identical to TRBD1. The CDR3 runs 15 residues. The ends lost 7 bases at V and 3 bases at J; junction bases unmatched: 11. Germline CDR1 reads SQVTM; CDR2 reads ANQGSEA. The CDR3 coding sequence is TGCAGCGGTATGACAGGGGGCCGGGGGGAAGAGACCCAGTACTTC. Translating gives CSGMTGGRGEETQYF.

The table lists this clonotype with a count of one. The V call is TRBV20-1, the J call TRBJ2-2; the match to TRBD1 covers 7 bases. The length of the CDR3 is 15 residues. The germline V gene encodes CDR1 DFQATT and CDR2 SNEGSKA (reference sequence). J gave up 2 bases and V 6 bases, and 9 bases lay outside the gene matches. For the CDR3, the DNA is TGCAGTGCAAAGCCCCAGGGGGAAAACACCGGGGAGCTGTTTTTT. Its translation is CSAKPQGENTGELFF.

The V and J genes are TRBV7-6 and TRBJ2-3, with 7 nucleotides matching TRBD1. This CDR3 has 17 residues. Germline trimming cut 4 bases from V and 4 bases from J; bases unmatched to any gene: 14. From germline, CDR1 is SGHVS and CDR2 FNYEAQ. The CDR3 loop reads CASSSNRGRGRSDTQYF. The CDR3 DNA is TGTGCCAGCAGCTCGAATAGGGGCAGGGGGAGATCAGATACGCAGTATTTT.

The chain combines TRBV29-1 with TRBJ2-7; no reliable D call. This CDR3 is built from 14 residues. V was clipped by 7 bases and J by 0 bases, with 16 bases between them. CDR1 SQVTM and CDR2 ANQGSEA come from the germline V gene. The CDR3: CSALGFSTSYEQYF. The CDR3 DNA reads as TGCAGCGCCCTTGGATTCTCTACCTCCTACGAGCAGTACTTC.

This clonotype came up once. The chain is built from TRBV27 and TRBJ2-1, with D tentatively TRBD2 (5 bases). The CDR3 is 15 amino acids. Germline-derived CDR1 and CDR2 are MNHEY and SMNVEV (reference sequence). The ends were cut back, 9 bases at V and 4 bases at J, with 19 bases in the middle. The CDR3 sequence: CASRAPGLRYNEQFF. The DNA of the CDR3 is TGTGCCAGTCGGGCCCCTGGACTTAGGTACAATGAGCAGTTCTTC.

The chain is built from TRBV5-1 and TRBJ2-7; D ambiguous. V lost 0 bases, J lost 5 bases, and 15 bases lay in between. The V gene's germline CDR1 is SGHRS and CDR2 YFSETQ. This CDR3 is 15 amino acids long. The CDR3 DNA follows: TGCGCCAGCAGCTTGGTGTGGAGTCTGGCCCACGAGCAGTACTTC. It yields the protein CASSLVWSLAHEQYF.

The chain uses TRBV20-1 and TRBJ2-1; 7 positions match TRBD1. V lost 5 bases, J lost 1 base, and 2 bases stayed unmatched. Looked up from germline, CDR1 is DFQATT and CDR2 is SNEGSKA (reference sequence). This CDR3 spans 13 amino acids. CDR3 bases: TGCAGTGCTGAGGACAGGTCCTACAATGAGCAGTTCTTC. This codes for CSAEDRSYNEQFF.

This chain uses TRBV7-9 with TRBJ2-7; D not certain. Germline CDR1 SEHNR, CDR2 FQNEAQ (reference sequence). The CDR3 consists of 15 residues. Trimming pared 1 base from V and 7 bases from J, leaving 17 bases between. The CDR3 spells CASSLEGGPGDEQYF. The CDR3 DNA reads TGTGCCAGCAGCTTAGAAGGCGGCCCTGGAGATGAGCAGTACTTC.

This chain uses TRBV3-1 with TRBJ2-7; possibly TRBD2 for D (5 bases). V lost 3 bases and J 5 bases, leaving 14 bases between the germline ends. The CDR3 is made up of 14 amino acids. The germline V gene encodes CDR1 LGHDT and CDR2 YNNKEL (reference sequence). The CDR3 sequence is CASSHRFGGDEQYF. The CDR3 bases are TGTGCCAGCAGCCATCGGTTTGGAGGTGACGAGCAGTACTTC.

The CDR3 region has the DNA TGCGCCAGCAGCCAAGAAGTGGCAGTCCCCTATGGCTACACCTTC. It translates to CASSQEVAVPYGYTF. This chain links TRBV4-1 with TRBJ1-2, with no clear D. V lost 0 bases, J lost 4 bases, and 12 bases lay in between. The CDR3 is made up of 15 amino acids. Germline loops: CDR1 MGHRA, CDR2 YSYEKL.

V usage is TRBV27 and J usage is TRBJ2-3, with TRBD1 matching 9 bases. Germline trimming cut 2 bases from V and 4 bases from J; bases unmatched to any gene: 4. The CDR3 length is 15 residues. Germline CDR1 MNHEY, CDR2 SMNVEV (reference sequence). CDR3 in DNA: TGTGCCAGCAGTTTAGGGGACAGGGCCCCAGATACGCAGTATTTT. Its translation: CASSLGDRAPDTQYF.

This chain connects TRBV27 to TRBJ1-1; D call uncertain. Trimming pared 0 bases from V and 1 base from J, leaving 9 bases between. Germline V CDR1 and CDR2: MNHEY, SMNVEV (reference sequence). The CDR3 totals 15 residues. DNA of the CDR3: TGTGCCAGCAGTTTATCCGGTCAGACGAACACTGAAGCTTTCTTT. Its protein is CASSLSGQTNTEAFF.

This chain uses TRBV12-3 or TRBV12-4 with TRBJ2-3; 10 bases are a match to TRBD2. With V trimmed by 4 bases and J by 1 base, 8 bases remained unmatched. The CDR3 runs 17 residues. This CDR3 reads CASSWVAGGGGTDTQYF. The CDR3 nucleotides read TGTGCCAGCAGTTGGGTAGCGGGAGGAGGCGGCACAGATACGCAGTATTTT.

The V and J genes are TRBV25-1 and TRBJ1-2; D gene ambiguous. The CDR3 covers 11 residues. Trimming removed 6 bases from V and 7 bases from J, with 9 bases in between. From germline, CDR1 is MGHDK and CDR2 SYGVNS. The CDR3 loop reads CASRENGGYTF. CDR3 nucleotides: TGTGCCAGCAGGGAAAATGGTGGCTACACCTTC.

V is TRBV9 and J is TRBJ2-2, with D possibly matching TRBD2 (5 bases). In germline, CDR1 is SGDLS, CDR2 YYNGEE. The CDR3 is 18 amino acids. The V gene lost 4 bases and the J gene lost 2 bases, with 21 bases spanning the gap. CDR3 in amino acids: CASSLPEDLLANTGELFF. CDR3 nucleotide sequence: TGTGCCAGCAGCCTGCCGGAAGATCTCCTAGCCAACACCGGGGAGCTGTTTTTT.

V usage is TRBV5-6 and J usage is TRBJ2-3; D call uncertain. Germline CDR1 reads SGHDT; CDR2 reads YYEEEE. V was shortened by 4 bases and J by 2 bases, with 11 bases between the two germline ends. The CDR3 consists of 14 residues. CDR3 region: CASSLPFYTDTQYF. The CDR3 DNA is TGTGCCAGCAGCCTTCCTTTCTACACAGATACGCAGTATTTT.

The gene calls are TRBV12-3 or TRBV12-4 and TRBJ2-2; D not certain. V lost 7 bases to trimming and J lost 9 bases, with 15 bases between them. This CDR3 region has 13 residues. The CDR3 sequence is CASTYSGLWELFF. CDR3 sequence (DNA): TGTGCCAGCACCTACTCCGGGTTATGGGAGCTGTTTTTT.

The chain carries TRBV29-1 and TRBJ2-6; D perhaps matches TRBD2 (6 bases). There are 14 residues in the CDR3. The germline gives CDR1 SQVTM, CDR2 ANQGSEA. The V end was cut by 6 bases, the J end by 0 bases, with 9 bases between. The CDR3 DNA sequence: TGCAGCGTCGCGACTAGCTCTGGGGCCAACGTCCTGACTTTC. It codes for CSVATSSGANVLTF.

The rearrangement joins TRBV20-1 to TRBJ1-2; a weak D match, TRBD1 (6 bases). The V end was cut by 3 bases, the J end by 3 bases, with 11 bases between. From germline, CDR1 is DFQATT and CDR2 SNEGSKA (reference sequence). This CDR3 region has 13 residues. CDR3 residues: CSASRTEHYGYTF. CDR3 nucleotides: TGCAGTGCTAGCCGGACAGAACACTATGGCTACACCTTC.

This chain connects TRBV6-5 to TRBJ1-1, with D possibly TRBD1 on 6 matching bases. This CDR3 is 15 amino acids long. Trimming took off 2 bases at V and 4 bases at J, with 14 bases between the two ends. Germline CDR1 MNHEY, CDR2 SVGAGI. The CDR3 is CASSYGIRGVTEAFF. The CDR3 DNA sequence: TGTGCCAGCAGTTACGGGATTAGGGGGGTCACTGAAGCTTTCTTT.